These T cell receptor beta chains were read from a single sample in a study of blood T cell repertoires in COVID-19. Using immunoSEQ multiplex PCR, the repertoire was profiled, and TCRdb retains in-frame clones only, with some absent. The table has 130,000 or so clones, 65% to 85% seen once; the top ten hold about a sixth. The sequenced sample consisted of peripheral blood. The origin of the receptors is a woman aged 80 or older with acute or convalescent COVID-19. Both conserved end residues are part of each CDR3. A D gene is named only where the DNA matches it firmly. The size of a clone is reported for some rows only, either as once, few or many, or as a class for expanded clones.

j_gene | d_gene | abundance | v_gene | CDR3nt | CDR3aa
TRBJ2-1 | . | . | TRBV11-2 | TGTGCCAGCAGCTTAGGTTTCGGCCAGGGCTACAATGAGCAGTTCTTC | CASSLGFGQGYNEQFF
TRBJ2-1 | . | . | TRBV30 | TGTGCCTGGGTCACCTTTCGCGGAGGGAACAATGAGCAGTTCTTC | CAWVTFRGGNNEQFF
TRBJ1-1 | . | . | TRBV9 | TGTGCCAGCAGCGTAGGGTCAGGGGCGGGCACTGAAGCTTTCTTT | CASSVGSGAGTEAFF
TRBJ2-2 | . | once | TRBV11-3 | TGTGCCAGCAGCTTAAGAGGGCAGAACACCGGGGAGCTGTTTTTT | CASSLRGQNTGELFF
TRBJ2-1 | TRBD1 | many | TRBV5-1 | TGCGCCAGCAGCGCAACAGGGGACGCAAGCAATGAGCAGTTCTTC | CASSATGDASNEQFF
TRBJ2-1 | TRBD2 | . | TRBV11-3 | TGTGCCAGCAGCTCTCTAGCGGGAGGTTTCAGCGAGCAGTTCTTC | CASSSLAGGFSEQFF
TRBJ1-2 | TRBD1 | . | TRBV6-6 | TGTGCCAGCAATTTGGGGACAGCATATGGCTACACCTTC | CASNLGTAYGYTF
TRBJ1-5 | TRBD1 | . | TRBV7-7 | TGTGCTAGCAACCAGGGACAGGGGGAGGGTAGAAGCAATCAGCCCCAGCATTTT | CASNQGQGEGRSNQPQHF
TRBJ1-5 | . | . | TRBV28 | TGTGCCAGCAGTTTCGGGGGGCTTGAGCCCCAGCATTTT | CASSFGGLEPQHF
TRBJ1-4 | TRBD1 | . | TRBV5-5 | TGTGCCAGCAGGTTCGGACAGGGCTCAACTAATGAAAAACTGTTTTTT | CASRFGQGSTNEKLFF
TRBJ2-1 | TRBD2 | . | TRBV14 | TGTGCCAGCAGCCAAGTATCTGGCGGGAGAGCGAATGAGCAGTTCTTC | CASSQVSGGRANEQFF
TRBJ2-5 | TRBD1 | . | TRBV18 | TGTGCCAGCTCCCTCGGACAGGGTAGCGAGACCCAGTACTTC | CASSLGQGSETQYF
TRBJ1-5 | TRBD1 | . | TRBV19 | TGTGCCACCTCCCGGGACAGGGACAATCAGCCCCAGCATTTT | CATSRDRDNQPQHF
TRBJ1-4 | . | . | TRBV4-1 | TGCGCCAGCAGCCAATCTATCGGGACAACTAATGAAAAACTGTTTTTT | CASSQSIGTTNEKLFF
TRBJ2-7 | . | . | TRBV5-1 | TGCGCCAGCAGCTCACGGGGCTCCTACGAGCAGTACTTC | CASSSRGSYEQYF
TRBJ1-1 | . | . | TRBV5-6 | TGTGCCAGCAGCGCCCCCGGGGTTCCCACTGAAGCTTTCTTT | CASSAPGVPTEAFF
TRBJ2-5 | TRBD2 | . | TRBV30 | TGTGCCTGGACGGGGACTCACCCGGGGGGGACCCAGTACTTC | CAWTGTHPGGTQYF
TRBJ1-5 | . | . | TRBV12-3/TRBV12-4 | TGTGCCAGCAGTTTCAGCAGGGTTCAGCCCCAGCATTTT | CASSFSRVQPQHF
TRBJ2-3 | . | once | TRBV5-1 | TGCGCCAGCAGCTTGACTACTGTCACAGATACGCAGTATTTT | CASSLTTVTDTQYF
TRBJ2-5 | TRBD2 | . | TRBV5-1 | TGCGCCAGCAGCTTAAGAGGGGCTAGCGGGGGAGAGACCCAGTACTTC | CASSLRGASGGETQYF
TRBJ1-2 | TRBD1 | . | TRBV19 | TGTGCCAGTAGTGCTACAGGGGGCGGCTACACCTTC | CASSATGGGYTF